These T cell receptor beta chains were read from a single sample in a study of control samples from healthy donors and cancer patients. The table came from immunoSEQ multiplex PCR; TCRdb's copy has only in-frame clones and leaves some out. The table lists about 190,000 clones. Sequencing was carried out using blood. The source of these receptors is a woman between 25 and 40 years old in good health. CDR3s include the opening cysteine and the closing phenylalanine or tryptophan. Fields, in order: J gene, V gene, D gene, CDR3 DNA, CDR3 protein. A D gene is named only where the DNA matches it firmly.

TRBJ2-5,TRBV19,.,TGTGCCAGTAGTATGTTCGAGCGACGAGAGACCCAGTACTTC,CASSMFERRETQYF
TRBJ1-2,TRBV12-5,.,TGTGCTAGTGGTTTGGCCCAGGGTGGCTACACCTTC,CASGLAQGGYTF
TRBJ2-7,TRBV4-1,.,TGCGCCAGCAGCCAAAGGAGTTACTACGAGCAGTACTTC,CASSQRSYYEQYF
TRBJ1-1,TRBV9,.,TGTGCCAGCAGCGTAGACTCCAAGACGACAGCCGGTCTCGAAGCTTTCTTT,CASSVDSKTTAGLEAFF
TRBJ1-1,TRBV5-5,TRBD1,TGTGCCAGCAGCCCGGTAGGGGCAGGGGGAAACACTGAAGCTTTCTTT,CASSPVGAGGNTEAFF
TRBJ1-6,TRBV11-3,.,TGTGCCAGCAGCTTCCCGAATTCACCCCTCCACTTT,CASSFPNSPLHF
TRBJ2-2,TRBV2,.,TGTGCCAGCAGGGCTCTTCCGACCGGGGAGCTGTTTTTT,CASRALPTGELFF
TRBJ1-1,TRBV30,.,TGTGCCTGGAGTGTTGCATTGAACACTGAAGCTTTCTTT,CAWSVALNTEAFF
TRBJ2-7,TRBV5-6,.,TGTGCCAGCAGCTTGGAGGTGGTACCCTACGAGCAGTACTTC,CASSLEVVPYEQYF
TRBJ1-1,TRBV4-1,.,TGCGCCAGCAGCCAAGGGACCAACGGTTATGTGAGCACTGAAGCTTTCTTT,CASSQGTNGYVSTEAFF
TRBJ1-1,TRBV5-5,.,TGTGCCAGCAGACACGGGTCCCCAGGGACTGAAGCTTTCTTT,CASRHGSPGTEAFF
TRBJ2-1,TRBV20-1,.,TGCAGTGGAAACCGGTACAATGAGCAGTTCTTC,CSGNRYNEQFF
TRBJ1-2,TRBV5-4,TRBD1,TGTGCCAGCAGCCCATGGACAGGGGGCTCTGGCTACACCTTC,CASSPWTGGSGYTF
TRBJ1-2,TRBV7-9,.,TGTGCCAGCAGCACCAGCCCCCGGGACTACACCTTC,CASSTSPRDYTF
TRBJ1-1,TRBV19,.,TGTGCCAGTAGACTCGACCCTCGGGCCACTGAAGCTTTCTTT,CASRLDPRATEAFF
TRBJ2-2,TRBV6-5,TRBD2,TGTGCCAGCAGTTACGGGGGGGTCACCGGGGAGCTGTTTTTT,CASSYGGVTGELFF
TRBJ1-3,TRBV5-1,.,TGCGCCAGCAGCTCGGGACAAGGAAACACCATATATTTT,CASSSGQGNTIYF
TRBJ1-2,TRBV27,.,TGTGCCAGCAGCCGTTCAGGGGCTGGCTACACCTTC,CASSRSGAGYTF
TRBJ2-1,TRBV9,.,TGTGCCAGCAGCGCAATCTCATATGTCCCTACCAACAATGAGCAGTTCTTC,CASSAISYVPTNNEQFF
TRBJ2-3,TRBV18,.,TGTGCCAGCTCACCCCCGTCACTCCCAGATACGCAGTATTTT,CASSPPSLPDTQYF
TRBJ2-1,TRBV7-8,.,TGTGCCAGCAGCTTAGGCCGTACAATTGAGCAGTTCTTC,CASSLGRTIEQFF
TRBJ2-5,TRBV2,TRBD2,TGTGCCAGCAGGGGGCCTAGCGGGGAGAATCAAGAGACCCAGTACTTC,CASRGPSGENQETQYF
TRBJ2-5,TRBV5-1,TRBD2,TGCGCCAGCAGCTCCCGGAGTAGCGGGGGGGCAGAGACCCAGTACTTC,CASSSRSSGGAETQYF
TRBJ2-5,TRBV4-2,TRBD2,TGTGCCAGCAGCCAAGATAACTACCGACTAGCGGGTAAAGAGACCCAGTACTTC,CASSQDNYRLAGKETQYF
TRBJ1-6,TRBV7-9,TRBD1,TGTGCCAGCAGCATATCCTGGGACAGCGCCCTTAATTCACCCCTCCACTTT,CASSISWDSALNSPLHF
TRBJ1-4,TRBV15,.,TGTGCCACCAGCACCGCTCCCGGGGGGGTTGCCCTGGTGGGTGGGAAAAAACTGTTTTTT,CATSTAPGGVALVGGKKLFF
TRBJ1-3,TRBV30,TRBD1,TGTGCCTGGAGCCCGACAGGGCGAGGAAACACCATATATTTT,CAWSPTGRGNTIYF
TRBJ2-5,TRBV11-2,.,TGTGCCAGCAGCCAAAGACAGGCCCAAGAGACCCAGTACTTC,CASSQRQAQETQYF
TRBJ2-7,TRBV5-6,.,TGTGCCAGCAGCTCGGACAGGGAGGGCTGGGAGCAGTACTTC,CASSSDREGWEQYF
TRBJ1-2,TRBV2,.,TGTGCCAGCAGTGCGGACGTAGTACGCTATGGCTACACCTTC,CASSADVVRYGYTF
TRBJ2-1,TRBV6-4,TRBD1,TGTGCCAGCAGTGACTCGACAGGGGGCAATGAGCAGTTCTTC,CASSDSTGGNEQFF
TRBJ1-5,TRBV28,TRBD1,TGTGCCAGCAGTTTGCGGGACAGGGCCGTCAATCAGCCCCAGCATTTT,CASSLRDRAVNQPQHF
TRBJ1-1,TRBV29-1,.,TGCAGCGTTGTTAGGGGGGCAGGAGACACTGAAGCTTTCTTT,CSVVRGAGDTEAFF
TRBJ2-5,TRBV5-4,.,TGTGCCAGCAGCTCCCCTGGGGCAGCCCAAGAGACCCAGTACTTC,CASSSPGAAQETQYF
TRBJ1-4,TRBV4-1,TRBD1,TGCGCCAGCAGCCAAGAGGACAGGGGAAGGGAAAAACTGTTTTTT,CASSQEDRGREKLFF
TRBJ2-7,TRBV2,TRBD2,TGTGCCAGCAGTGATGGCAGCGGGGGGGCGGAGAAGCAGTACTTC,CASSDGSGGAEKQYF
TRBJ1-2,TRBV12-3/TRBV12-4,TRBD1,TGTGCCAGCAGTTGGACAGGGCGGGATGGCTACACCTTC,CASSWTGRDGYTF
TRBJ2-3,TRBV30,TRBD1,TGTGCCTGGAGTTTACCCTGGACAGGGGGAATAGATACGCAGTATTTT,CAWSLPWTGGIDTQYF
TRBJ1-5,TRBV6-5,TRBD1,TGTGCCAGCACCCGGGGGACAGTAAATCAGCCCCAGCATTTT,CASTRGTVNQPQHF
TRBJ1-3,TRBV7-9,.,TGTGCCAGCAGCGGGGGGGACCGCGACTCTGGAAACACCATATATTTT,CASSGGDRDSGNTIYF
TRBJ1-1,TRBV20-1,.,TGCAGCCAGGGGATGAACACTGAAGCTTTCTTT,CSQGMNTEAFF
TRBJ2-7,TRBV6-5,.,TGTGCCAGCAGCGCAGGGTTTAGCTCCTACGAGCAGTACTTC,CASSAGFSSYEQYF
TRBJ1-5,TRBV7-2,.,TGTGCCAGCAGCTTAGCTTCGGTGTTTAGTAATCAGCCCCAGCATTTT,CASSLASVFSNQPQHF
TRBJ2-3,TRBV11-3,.,TGTGCCAGCAGCCTTAGGGATTATGGCACAGATACGCAGTATTTT,CASSLRDYGTDTQYF
TRBJ2-3,TRBV6-4,TRBD1,TGTGCCAGCAGTGTTTTGGGACAGGGATTCGATACGCAGTATTTT,CASSVLGQGFDTQYF
TRBJ1-6,TRBV5-6,.,TGTGCCAGCAGCTTGTTCTTAGCTGGGACATTGAATTCACCCCTCCACTTT,CASSLFLAGTLNSPLHF
TRBJ2-1,TRBV27,TRBD2,TGTGCCAGCGCCCCCGGGACTAGACCTGAGCAGTTCTTC,CASAPGTRPEQFF
TRBJ2-7,TRBV28,TRBD1,TGTGCCAGCAGTCCTGGACAGGGGGGCGAGCAGTACTTC,CASSPGQGGEQYF
TRBJ1-2,TRBV21-1,.,TGTGCCAGCAGCAAAGGACCGAGCCCCTTTGGCTACACCTTC,CASSKGPSPFGYTF
TRBJ2-1,TRBV19,.,TGTGCCAGTAGAGTCGCGGGGGCGCAAAGTATAAACTACAATGAGCAGTTCTTC,CASRVAGAQSINYNEQFF
TRBJ2-3,TRBV3-1/TRBV3-2,TRBD1,TGTGCCAGCAGCCAAGATCTTGGGACAGGAAAGGCGGATACGCAGTATTTT,CASSQDLGTGKADTQYF
TRBJ1-2,TRBV5-1,.,TGCGCCAGCAGCTTGTTCCCAGGGAACTATGGCTACACCTTC,CASSLFPGNYGYTF
TRBJ1-2,TRBV5-6,TRBD1,TGTGCCAGCAGCTGGGGGACAGGGGGTAACGGCTACACCTTC,CASSWGTGGNGYTF
TRBJ2-1,TRBV7-2,.,TGTGCCAGCAGCTCCTTTCTAGCGCAGAGCTCCTACAATGAGCAGTTCTTC,CASSSFLAQSSYNEQFF
TRBJ2-1,TRBV29-1,TRBD2,TGCAGCCTAAGCGGGGGATCCTACAATGAGCAGTTCTTC,CSLSGGSYNEQFF
TRBJ1-2,TRBV10-3,TRBD1,TGTGCCATCAGTGAGGGACAGGGGACCTATGGCTACACCTTC,CAISEGQGTYGYTF
TRBJ1-5,TRBV27,.,TGTGCCAGCCTACAGGGTAACAATCAGCCCCAGCATTTT,CASLQGNNQPQHF
TRBJ1-2,TRBV30,.,TGTGCCTGGAGAAGCAGGCTTATCCATGGCTACACCTTC,CAWRSRLIHGYTF
TRBJ2-7,TRBV7-3,.,TGTGCCAGCAGCATATCCGGTGGCGAGCAGTACTTC,CASSISGGEQYF
TRBJ2-1,TRBV6-1,.,TGTGCCAGCAGTTCAGGAGGGAATGAGCAGTTCTTC,CASSSGGNEQFF